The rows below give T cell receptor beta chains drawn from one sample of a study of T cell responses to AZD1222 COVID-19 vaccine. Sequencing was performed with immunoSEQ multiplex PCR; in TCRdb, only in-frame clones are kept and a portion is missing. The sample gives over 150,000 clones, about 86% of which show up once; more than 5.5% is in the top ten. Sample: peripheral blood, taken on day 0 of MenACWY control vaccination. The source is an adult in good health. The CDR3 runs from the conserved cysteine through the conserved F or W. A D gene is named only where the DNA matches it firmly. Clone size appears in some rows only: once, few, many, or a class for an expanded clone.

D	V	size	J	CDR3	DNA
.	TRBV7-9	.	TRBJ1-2	CASSMTGYGYTF	TGTGCCAGCAGCATGACAGGTTATGGCTACACCTTC
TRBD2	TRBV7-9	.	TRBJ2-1	CASSLGRLAATNEQFF	TGTGCCAGCAGCTTAGGGAGACTAGCGGCGACCAATGAGCAGTTCTTC
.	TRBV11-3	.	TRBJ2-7	CASSKTPADRPYEQYF	TGTGCCAGCAGCAAAACCCCCGCGGACCGTCCCTACGAGCAGTACTTC
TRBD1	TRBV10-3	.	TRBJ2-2	CAISGDRNTGELFF	TGTGCCATCAGCGGGGACAGGAACACCGGGGAGCTGTTTTTT
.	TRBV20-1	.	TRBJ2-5	CSASPGGTQYF	TGCAGTGCTAGTCCTGGGGGGACCCAGTACTTC
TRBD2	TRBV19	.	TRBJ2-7	CASSQSSGSSYEQYF	TGTGCCAGTAGTCAAAGTAGCGGGAGTTCCTACGAGCAGTACTTC
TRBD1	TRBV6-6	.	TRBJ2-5	CASSYGDRGTVETQYF	TGTGCCAGCAGTTACGGGGACAGGGGGACGGTCGAGACCCAGTACTTC
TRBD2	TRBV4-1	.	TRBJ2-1	CASSQDLVGASGVGEQFF	TGCGCCAGCAGCCAAGATCTTGTCGGGGCTAGCGGGGTGGGAGAGCAGTTCTTC
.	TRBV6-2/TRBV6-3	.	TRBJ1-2	CASSYVGGMEGYTF	TGTGCCAGCAGTTACGTCGGGGGGATGGAAGGCTACACCTTC
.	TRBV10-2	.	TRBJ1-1	CASSENSIFTEAFF	TGCGCCAGCAGTGAGAACAGCATATTCACTGAAGCTTTCTTT
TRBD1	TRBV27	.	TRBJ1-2	CASGDSLNYGYTF	TGTGCCAGTGGGGACAGTCTGAACTATGGCTACACCTTC
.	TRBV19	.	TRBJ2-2	CASTFGGTGELFF	TGTGCCAGTACCTTCGGTGGGACCGGGGAGCTGTTTTTT
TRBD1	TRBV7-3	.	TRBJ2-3	CASSGPGGAGTDTQYF	TGTGCCAGCAGCGGTCCAGGGGGCGCGGGCACAGATACGCAGTATTTT
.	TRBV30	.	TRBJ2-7	CAWSDRVEQYF	TGTGCCTGGAGTGACAGGGTCGAGCAGTACTTC
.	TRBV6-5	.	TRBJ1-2	CASEEANYGYTF	TGTGCCTCAGAAGAAGCCAACTATGGCTACACCTTC
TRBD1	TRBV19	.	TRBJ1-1	CASNRDRATNTEAFF	TGTGCCAGTAACAGGGACAGGGCGACGAACACTGAAGCTTTCTTT
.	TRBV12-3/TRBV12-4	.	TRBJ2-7	CASSLGQSYEQYF	TGTGCCAGCAGTTTAGGGCAGTCCTACGAGCAGTACTTC
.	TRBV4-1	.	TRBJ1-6	CASSQWSRSPLHF	TGCGCCAGCAGCCAATGGTCGAGATCACCCCTCCACTTT
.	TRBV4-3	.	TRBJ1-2	CASSQEARGSYGYTF	TGCGCCAGCAGCCAAGAAGCCAGGGGCTCCTATGGCTACACCTTC
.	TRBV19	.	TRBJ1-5	CASSMKGGSNQPQHF	TGTGCCAGTAGTATGAAAGGGGGAAGCAATCAGCCCCAGCATTTT
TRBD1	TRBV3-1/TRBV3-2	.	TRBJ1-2	CASTPRGQHYGYTF	TGTGCCAGCACCCCGAGGGGGCAACACTATGGCTACACCTTC
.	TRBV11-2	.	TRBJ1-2	CASSLARHYGGYTF	TGTGCCAGCAGCTTAGCCCGACACTATGGTGGCTACACCTTC
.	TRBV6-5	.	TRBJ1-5	CASRQGKQPQHF	TGTGCCAGCAGACAGGGAAAACAGCCCCAGCATTTT
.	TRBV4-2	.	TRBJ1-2	CASSQDQAREMGGYTF	TGTGCCAGCAGCCAAGATCAGGCCAGAGAGATGGGAGGCTACACCTTC
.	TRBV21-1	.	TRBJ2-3	CASSFRWGLHTDTQYF	TGTGCCAGCAGCTTCCGATGGGGTCTCCACACAGATACGCAGTATTTT
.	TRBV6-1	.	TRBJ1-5	CASSESNNQPQHF	TGTGCCAGCAGTGAATCAAACAATCAGCCCCAGCATTTT
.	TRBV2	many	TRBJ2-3	CASSTPSTDTQYF	TGTGCCAGCAGTACCCCGAGCACAGATACGCAGTATTTT
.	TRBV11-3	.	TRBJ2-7	CASTLAGTSSYEQYF	TGTGCCAGTACCCTTGCTGGGACTTCCTCCTACGAGCAGTACTTC
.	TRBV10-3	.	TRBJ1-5	CAISESQVWRQPQHF	TGTGCCATCAGTGAGTCCCAGGTTTGGCGCCAGCCCCAGCATTTT